What follows are 28 T cell receptor beta chains derived from one specimen sequenced in a study of control samples from healthy donors and cancer patients. The method was immunoSEQ multiplex PCR; TCRdb's version includes in-frame clones alone and lacks a portion of them. The sample contains about 95,000 clones, approximately 91% of which appear only once. The specimen was blood. The receptors were sampled from a woman aged 25 to 39 in good health.

This chain uses TRBV15 with TRBJ2-2, with D hard to call. Per the germline V gene, CDR1 is LNHNV and CDR2 is YYDKDF (reference sequence). Trimming stripped 0 bases from V and 0 bases from J, with 11 bases between. The CDR3 totals 17 residues. CDR3 sequence (DNA): TGTGCCACCAGCAGAGATCCCCAGGCGGCGAACACCGGGGAGCTGTTTTTT. Translating gives CATSRDPQAANTGELFF.

The rearrangement links TRBV7-9 to TRBJ1-2; TRBD1 matches at 8 bases. The CDR3 consists of 13 residues. Per germline, CDR1 SEHNR and CDR2 FQNEAQ (reference sequence). Germline trimming cut 5 bases from V and 6 bases from J; bases unmatched to any gene: 5. The CDR3 region has the DNA TGTGCCAGCAGCAGTCAGGGGGCTCATGGCTACACCTTC. Translating it yields CASSSQGAHGYTF. Together with reference TRBV7-9 and TRBJ1-2, the CDR3 gives the full variable domain: DTGVSQNPRHKITKRGQNVTFRCDPISEHNRLYWYRQTLGQGPEFLTYFQNEAQLEKSRLLSDRFSAERPKGSFSTLEIQRTEQGDSAMYLCASSSQGAHGYTFGSGTRLTVV.

The chain combines TRBV18 with TRBJ1-3; no firm D call. Germline CDR1 and CDR2: KGHSH and LQKENI. V was pared by 5 bases and J by 0 bases, with 14 bases between. The CDR3 totals 16 residues. This CDR3 is CASSTNSGSSGNTIYF. As DNA, the CDR3 is TGTGCCAGCTCAACGAACAGCGGTAGCTCTGGAAACACCATATATTTT.

This chain joins TRBV28 and TRBJ1-1, with TRBD1 matching over 7 bases. The CDR3 has 11 amino acids. Germline V gene sequence: CDR1 MDHEN, CDR2 SYDVKM. J lost 11 bases, V lost 5 bases, and 5 bases had no gene match. The CDR3 bases are TGTGCCAGCAGTAGGACAGGTGGGGCTTTCTTT. It specifies CASSRTGGAFF.

The rearrangement uses TRBV6-5 and TRBJ1-4; a possible D gene is TRBD1 (5 bases). The CDR3 sequence is 14 residues long. V was trimmed by 9 bases and J by 2 bases, leaving 13 bases between them. The germline gives CDR1 MNHEY, CDR2 SVGAGI. The DNA of the CDR3 is TGTGCCAGTCGCTGGGAGGGGACTAATGAAAAACTGTTTTTT. As protein: CASRWEGTNEKLFF.

The chain uses TRBV4-1 and TRBJ1-1; 8 bases are shared with TRBD1. This CDR3 is built from 15 residues. With V trimmed by 2 bases and J by 4 bases, 6 bases remained unmatched. Germline V gene lookup returns CDR1 MGHRA and CDR2 YSYEKL. The CDR3 DNA sequence: TGCGCCAGCAGCCAAAAAGGACAGGGACGCACTGAAGCTTTCTTT. Translated: CASSQKGQGRTEAFF.

This rearrangement joins TRBV4-1 to TRBJ2-6; D is possibly TRBD1 (5 bases). V was pared by 0 bases and J by 0 bases, with 6 bases between. The CDR3 runs 16 residues. The germline gives CDR1 MGHRA, CDR2 YSYEKL. The CDR3: CASSQDQGSGANVLTF. Written as DNA, the CDR3 is TGCGCCAGCAGCCAAGACCAGGGCTCTGGGGCCAACGTCCTGACTTTC.

This clone has a single count. The chain recombines TRBV6-5 with TRBJ1-2; TRBD1 matches at 8 bases. The CDR3 sequence is 15 residues long. The germline CDR1 and CDR2 sequences are MNHEY and SVGAGI. J gave up 7 bases and V 11 bases, and 18 bases lay outside the gene matches. The CDR3 sequence is CALRSGTGLQVGYTF. The CDR3 DNA reads TGTGCCTTAAGGTCCGGGACAGGACTTCAAGTTGGCTACACCTTC.

The V call is TRBV6-5, the J call TRBJ1-2; TRBD1 agrees at 7 bases. The CDR3 is 15 amino acids. The germline V gene has CDR1 MNHEY and CDR2 SVGAGI. V shed 10 bases, J shed 2 bases, and the junction held 13 bases outside the gene matches. The CDR3, as DNA: TGTGCCACCGTACCCTACAGGGGATGGAACTATGGCTACACCTTC. This sequence encodes CATVPYRGWNYGYTF.

The gene calls are TRBV3-1 (or the pseudogene TRBV3-2) and TRBJ1-1; possible D gene TRBD1, 5 bases. V lost 1 base to trimming and J lost 4 bases, with 10 bases between them. Per the germline V gene, CDR1 is LGHDT and CDR2 is YNNKEL (reference sequence). The CDR3 has 14 residues. The CDR3 is CASSQVWDGTEAFF. For the CDR3, the DNA is TGTGCCAGCAGCCAAGTGTGGGACGGCACTGAAGCTTTCTTT.

The V call is TRBV2, the J call TRBJ2-7; D perhaps matches TRBD1 (6 bases). The CDR3 totals 14 residues. The V end lost 7 bases, the J end lost 6 bases, and 19 bases lay between the germline ends. Per germline, CDR1 SNHLY and CDR2 FYNNEI. The CDR3 region has the DNA TGTGCCAGCATCGACAGGAGGTCTGTCGGCGAGCAGTACTTC. This translates into CASIDRRSVGEQYF.

The chain uses TRBV4-2 and TRBJ1-4; unclear D gene. CDR1 is LGHNA and CDR2 is YNFKEQ in the germline V gene. The V end lost 0 bases, the J end lost 2 bases, and 10 bases lay between the germline ends. The CDR3 extends over 16 amino acids. CDR3 bases: TGTGCCAGCAGCCAAGACCGGGCCGGGACTAATGAAAAACTGTTTTTT. It specifies CASSQDRAGTNEKLFF.

V gene TRBV4-1 combines with J gene TRBJ2-1; tentative D call: TRBD1 (6 bases). This CDR3 region has 16 residues. The V end lost 2 bases, the J end lost 6 bases, and 17 bases lay between the germline ends. Germline-derived CDR1 and CDR2 are MGHRA and YSYEKL. This CDR3 reads CASSQSETGDRNEQFF. DNA of the CDR3: TGCGCCAGCAGCCAATCCGAGACAGGCGACCGCAATGAGCAGTTCTTC.

The chain couples TRBV4-1 to TRBJ1-3; D uncertain. Trimming stripped 0 bases from V and 0 bases from J, with 6 bases between. This CDR3 spans 15 amino acids. The germline gives CDR1 MGHRA, CDR2 YSYEKL. The chain's CDR3 is CASSQDRISGNTIYF. CDR3 in DNA: TGCGCCAGCAGCCAAGATCGCATCTCTGGAAACACCATATATTTT.

This clone was seen just once. The chain links TRBV6-6 to TRBJ2-2; tentative D call: TRBD1 (5 bases). CDR1 is MNHNY, CDR2 SVGAGI, per germline (reference sequence). V was pared by 7 bases and J by 1 base, with 13 bases between. The CDR3 sequence is 15 residues long. CDR3 sequence: CASTKRGMNTGELFF. CDR3 in DNA: TGTGCCAGCACCAAAAGGGGTATGAACACCGGGGAGCTGTTTTTT.

This chain uses TRBV9 with TRBJ1-1, with a tentative D call TRBD1 (5 bases). CDR1 is SGDLS and CDR2 is YYNGEE in the germline V gene. This CDR3 is 15 amino acids long. V was pared by 4 bases and J by 1 base, with 14 bases between. The CDR3 is CASSFSGTANTEAFF. In DNA form, the CDR3 reads TGTGCCAGCAGCTTTTCCGGGACCGCGAACACTGAAGCTTTCTTT.

This clone was observed once. The CDR3 here is CASSVVSGEGGELFF. The CDR3 DNA reads as TGTGCCAGCAGCGTAGTGTCAGGGGAAGGCGGGGAGCTGTTTTTT. The chain has TRBV9 and TRBJ2-2; D possibly corresponds to TRBD1 (6 bases). The V and J ends lost 0 bases and 7 bases respectively, with 13 bases between them. The CDR3 has 15 amino acids. Germline V gene lookup returns CDR1 SGDLS and CDR2 YYNGEE.

The genes are TRBV3-1 (or the pseudogene TRBV3-2) and TRBJ2-5, with a tentative D call TRBD2 (6 bases). The germline gives CDR1 LGHDT, CDR2 YNNKEL (reference sequence). Trimming took off 0 bases at V and 4 bases at J, with 15 bases between the two ends. This CDR3 comprises 16 residues. CDR3 protein: CASSQDPKAGGETQYF. CDR3 bases: TGTGCCAGCAGCCAAGATCCAAAGGCCGGGGGAGAGACCCAGTACTTC.

The CDR3 protein is CATSDPGPYTGELFF. In DNA form, the CDR3 reads TGTGCCACCAGTGACCCCGGGCCATACACCGGGGAGCTGTTTTTT. The chain carries TRBV24-1 and TRBJ2-2; D is undetermined. The V gene's germline CDR1 is KGHDR and CDR2 SFDVKD. The CDR3 extends over 15 amino acids. The V and J ends lost 4 bases and 3 bases respectively, with 11 bases between them.

The V and J genes are TRBV18 and TRBJ2-4, with TRBD2 matching over 8 bases. The CDR3 totals 17 residues. Trimming took 3 bases from V and 0 from J; bases not matched to a gene: 7. Per the germline V gene, CDR1 is KGHSH and CDR2 is LQKENI. The CDR3 is CASSPKTSGIAKNIQYF. The DNA for the CDR3 is TGTGCCAGCTCACCTAAAACTAGCGGTATAGCCAAAAACATTCAGTACTTC.

This clone was detected only once. The V gene is TRBV9, the J gene TRBJ1-6; the D is unclear. Germline V gene sequence: CDR1 SGDLS, CDR2 YYNGEE. Trimming left V 1 base short and J 0 bases short, with 8 bases between. The CDR3 consists of 16 residues. CDR3 sequence (DNA): TGTGCCAGCAGCGTACGGGCCTCCTCCTATAATTCACCCCTCCACTTT. Protein sequence: CASSVRASSYNSPLHF.

The chain joins TRBV4-1 to TRBJ1-4; 9 positions agree with TRBD1. The CDR3 has 16 residues. CDR1 is MGHRA, CDR2 YSYEKL, per germline. V trimming: 0 bases; J trimming: 5 bases; junction bases outside the gene matches: 4. In DNA, the CDR3 is TGCGCCAGCAGCCAAGAAGGGGGGACAGGGAATGAAAAACTGTTTTTT. Its translation is CASSQEGGTGNEKLFF.

The rearrangement links TRBV6-1 to TRBJ2-6; TRBD2 might be the D (5 bases). Trimming removed 1 base from V and 2 bases from J, with 9 bases in between. Germline CDR1 and CDR2: MNHNS and SASEGT. The CDR3 is made up of 16 amino acids. CDR3 DNA sequence: TGTGCCAGCAGTGAAGGCCCCGGGGCTGGGGCCAACGTCCTGACTTTC. Translation: CASSEGPGAGANVLTF.

This chain joins TRBV9 and TRBJ2-7; D perhaps matches TRBD2 (5 bases). The CDR3 totals 14 residues. Germline V gene sequence: CDR1 SGDLS, CDR2 YYNGEE. V lost 2 bases, J lost 0 bases, and 9 bases lay in between. CDR3 in amino acids: CASSVDWSSYEQYF. CDR3 DNA: TGTGCCAGCAGCGTGGACTGGAGCTCCTACGAGCAGTACTTC.

This clone was counted once. CDR3 in amino acids: CASSFDRASEQFF. The CDR3 coding sequence is TGTGCCAGCAGCTTTGACAGAGCCAGTGAGCAGTTCTTC. This chain links TRBV7-3 with TRBJ2-1; tentatively, D is TRBD1 (5 bases). This CDR3 is 13 amino acids long. The germline V gene has CDR1 SGHTA and CDR2 FQGTGA. The ends were cut back, 3 bases at V and 9 bases at J, with 12 bases in the middle. Full variable domain (outside the CDR3, taken from reference TRBV7-3 and TRBJ2-1): GAGVSQTPSNKVTEKGKYVELRCDPISGHTALYWYRQSLGQGPEFLIYFQGTGAADDSGLPNDRFFAVRPEGSVSTLKIQRTERGDSAVYLCASSFDRASEQFFGPGTRLTVL.

The chain joins TRBV25-1 to TRBJ1-4; tentatively, D is TRBD1 (5 bases). The CDR3 totals 14 residues. The germline CDR1 and CDR2 sequences are MGHDK and SYGVNS. V lost 4 bases and J 11 bases, leaving 17 bases between the germline ends. The CDR3 nucleotides are TGTGCCAGCAGTGGAATTGCGACCGGGGGGAAACTGTTTTTT. Amino acids: CASSGIATGGKLFF.

The chain is built from TRBV5-1 and TRBJ2-4, with D possibly matching TRBD1 (6 bases). The V end lost 0 bases, the J end lost 14 bases, and 21 bases lay between the germline ends. The CDR3 is 15 residues long. Germline V gives CDR1 SGHRS, CDR2 YFSETQ. CDR3 in amino acids: CASSLERPGQPKEYF. The CDR3 DNA reads as TGCGCCAGCAGCTTGGAGCGACCGGGACAACCAAAAGAGTACTTC.

The chain joins TRBV3-1 (or the pseudogene TRBV3-2) to TRBJ1-1; D remains unclear. The germline V gene has CDR1 LGHDT and CDR2 YNNKEL (reference sequence). The CDR3 runs to 15 residues. Trimming left V 1 base short and J 6 bases short, with 15 bases between. The DNA of the CDR3 is TGTGCCAGCAGCCAAGGGTCAGAGCCGGGCGCTGAAGCTTTCTTT. This codes for CASSQGSEPGAEAFF.